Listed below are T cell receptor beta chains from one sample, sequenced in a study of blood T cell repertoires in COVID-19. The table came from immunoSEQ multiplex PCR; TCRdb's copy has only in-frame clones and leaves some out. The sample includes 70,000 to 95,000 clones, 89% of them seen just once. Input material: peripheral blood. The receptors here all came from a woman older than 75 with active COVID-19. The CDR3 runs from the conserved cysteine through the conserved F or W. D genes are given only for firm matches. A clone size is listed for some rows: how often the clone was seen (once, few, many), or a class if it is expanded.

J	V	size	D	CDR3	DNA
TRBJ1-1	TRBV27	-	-	CASRRATEAFF	TGTGCCAGCAGGAGGGCCACTGAAGCTTTCTTT
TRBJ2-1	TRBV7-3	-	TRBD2	CASSLEREHNNEQFF	TGTGCCAGCAGCTTAGAGCGGGAGCATAACAATGAGCAGTTCTTC
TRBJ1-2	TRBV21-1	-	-	CASSKGTGAHFPPYTF	TGTGCCAGCAGCAAAGGGACAGGGGCCCACTTTCCTCCATACACCTTC
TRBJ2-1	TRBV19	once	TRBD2	CATLPGLASVYEQFF	TGTGCCACACTCCCGGGACTAGCGTCTGTATATGAGCAGTTCTTC
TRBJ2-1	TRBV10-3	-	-	CAISQGSSYNEQFF	TGTGCCATCAGCCAGGGGTCCTCCTACAATGAGCAGTTCTTC
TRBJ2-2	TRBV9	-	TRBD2	CASSVEGTSGTSSLWTGELFF	TGTGCCAGCAGCGTAGAGGGAACTAGCGGAACCTCAAGCCTGTGGACCGGGGAGCTGTTTTTT
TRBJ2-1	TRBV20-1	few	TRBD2	CSASKPGLGDQFF	TGCAGTGCCAGTAAGCCGGGACTAGGGGATCAGTTCTTC
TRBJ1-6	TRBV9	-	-	CASSAGTYNSPLHF	TGTGCCAGCAGCGCCGGGACATATAATTCACCCCTCCACTTT
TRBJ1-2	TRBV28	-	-	CASSSDIYGYTF	TGTGCCAGCAGCTCGGACATCTATGGCTACACCTTC
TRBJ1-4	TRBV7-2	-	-	CASSLDAGVWEKLFF	TGTGCCAGCAGCTTGGACGCAGGGGTATGGGAAAAACTGTTTTTT
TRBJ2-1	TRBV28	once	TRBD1	CASSPRQGTYNEQFF	TGTGCCAGCAGTCCCCGACAGGGTACCTACAATGAGCAGTTCTTC
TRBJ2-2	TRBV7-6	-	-	CASSLLPGELFF	TGTGCCAGCAGCTTACTTCCCGGGGAGCTGTTTTTT
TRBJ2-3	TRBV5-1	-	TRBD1	CASSLGYSDRGRADTQYF	TGCGCCAGCAGCTTGGGGTATTCGGACAGGGGGCGAGCAGATACGCAGTATTTT
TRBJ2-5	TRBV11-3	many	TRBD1	CASSLEGPGTGQETQYF	TGTGCCAGCAGCTTAGAAGGGCCCGGGACAGGGCAAGAGACCCAGTACTTC
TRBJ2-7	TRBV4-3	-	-	CASSQVGGESSYEQYF	TGCGCCAGCAGCCAAGTGGGCGGGGAGAGCTCCTACGAGCAGTACTTC
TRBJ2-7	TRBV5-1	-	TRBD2	CASSISTSGTYEQYF	TGCGCCAGCAGCATATCGACTAGCGGGACCTACGAGCAGTACTTC
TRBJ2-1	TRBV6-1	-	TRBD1	CASSEVGTGGFYNEQFF	TGTGCCAGCAGTGAGGTGGGGACAGGGGGCTTCTACAATGAGCAGTTCTTC
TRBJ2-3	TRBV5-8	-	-	CASSRRGAGGTDTQYF	TGTGCCAGCAGCCGACGGGGGGCGGGAGGCACAGATACGCAGTATTTT
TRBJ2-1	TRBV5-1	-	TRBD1	CASSLEGTGQQFF	TGCGCCAGCAGCTTGGAGGGGACAGGGCAGCAGTTCTTC
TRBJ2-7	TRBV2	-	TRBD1	CASSPDRGREQYF	TGTGCCAGCAGTCCCGACAGGGGCAGGGAGCAGTACTTC
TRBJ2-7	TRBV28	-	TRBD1	CASEGQSYEQYF	TGTGCCAGCGAGGGACAGTCCTACGAGCAGTACTTC
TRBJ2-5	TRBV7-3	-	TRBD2	CASSFPVKSSDAGVEETQYF	TGTGCCAGCAGCTTCCCGGTGAAGTCGTCCGACGCGGGAGTGGAAGAGACCCAGTACTTC
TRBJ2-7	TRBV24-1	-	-	CATSDSGRGSYEQYF	TGTGCCACCAGTGATTCCGGCCGGGGGTCCTACGAGCAGTACTTC
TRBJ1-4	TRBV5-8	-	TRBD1	CASSPARQGEGKLFF	TGTGCCAGCAGCCCCGCCCGACAGGGGGAGGGAAAACTGTTTTTT
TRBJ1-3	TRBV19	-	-	CASGAPESGNTIYF	TGTGCCAGTGGGGCCCCTGAGTCTGGAAACACCATATATTTT
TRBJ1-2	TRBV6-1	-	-	CASSEARGYTF	TGTGCCAGCAGTGAAGCCCGGGGCTACACCTTC
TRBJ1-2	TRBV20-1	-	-	CSATSVYGYTF	TGCAGTGCTACTAGCGTCTATGGCTACACCTTC
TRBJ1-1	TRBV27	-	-	CASSSQGNTEAFF	TGTGCCAGCAGTTCACAGGGTAACACTGAAGCTTTCTTT
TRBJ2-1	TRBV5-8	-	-	CASTNRGSGYNEQFF	TGTGCCAGCACCAACCGGGGTAGCGGTTACAATGAGCAGTTCTTC
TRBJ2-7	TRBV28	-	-	CANPEARGAAEQYF	TGTGCCAACCCCGAGGCCAGGGGTGCAGCCGAGCAGTACTTC
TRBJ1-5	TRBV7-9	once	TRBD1	CASGQGSNQPQHF	TGTGCCAGCGGACAGGGGAGCAATCAGCCCCAGCATTTT
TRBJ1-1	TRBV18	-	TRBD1	CASSFSGQGALDTEAFF	TGTGCCAGCTCATTTTCGGGACAGGGGGCACTCGACACTGAAGCTTTCTTT
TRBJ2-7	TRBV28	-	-	CASSYGQGYEQYF	TGTGCCAGCAGTTACGGACAAGGCTACGAGCAGTACTTC
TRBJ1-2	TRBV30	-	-	CAWSERGLPYGYTF	TGTGCCTGGAGTGAGAGGGGACTTCCTTATGGCTACACCTTC
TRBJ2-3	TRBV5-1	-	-	CASSLETGQSSTDTQYF	TGCGCCAGCAGCTTGGAAACAGGACAGTCTAGCACAGATACGCAGTATTTT
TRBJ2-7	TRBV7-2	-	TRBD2	CASSLTSGVYEQYF	TGTGCCAGCAGCTTAACTAGCGGAGTATACGAGCAGTACTTC
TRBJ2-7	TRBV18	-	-	CASSPETYEQYF	TGTGCCAGCTCACCAGAGACCTACGAGCAGTACTTC
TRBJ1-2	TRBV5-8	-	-	CASSLTGRGNYGYTF	TGTGCCAGCAGCCTTACTGGGCGGGGAAACTATGGCTACACCTTC
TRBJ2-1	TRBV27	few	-	CASSPGASSYNEQFF	TGTGCCAGCAGTCCCGGAGCGAGCTCCTACAATGAGCAGTTCTTC
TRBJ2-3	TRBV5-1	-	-	CASRETRDTQYF	TGCGCCAGCAGGGAAACTAGAGATACGCAGTATTTT
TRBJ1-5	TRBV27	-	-	CASSLQGWAGQPQHF	TGTGCCAGCAGTTTGCAGGGGTGGGCTGGTCAGCCCCAGCATTTT
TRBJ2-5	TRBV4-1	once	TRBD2	CASSQHGTNQETQYF	TGCGCCAGCAGCCAACACGGGACTAACCAAGAGACCCAGTACTTC
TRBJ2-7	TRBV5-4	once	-	CASSSLWAGEQYF	TGTGCCAGCAGCTCCTTGTGGGCCGGCGAGCAGTACTTC
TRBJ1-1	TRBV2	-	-	CAGGGEGTEAFF	TGTGCCGGGGGGGGCGAGGGCACTGAAGCTTTCTTT
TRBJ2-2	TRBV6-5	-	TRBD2	CASTLTSGYTGELFF	TGTGCCAGCACTCTGACTAGCGGGTACACCGGGGAGCTGTTTTTT
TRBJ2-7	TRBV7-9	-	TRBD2	CASSLVTSGVYEQYF	TGTGCCAGCAGCTTAGTGACTAGCGGAGTTTACGAGCAGTACTTC
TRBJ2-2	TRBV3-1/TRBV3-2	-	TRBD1	CASSPTGGYETGELFF	TGTGCCAGCAGCCCGACAGGGGGATATGAGACCGGGGAGCTGTTTTTT
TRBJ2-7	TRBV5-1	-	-	CASAVRSSYEQYF	TGCGCCAGCGCCGTAAGGAGTTCCTACGAGCAGTACTTC
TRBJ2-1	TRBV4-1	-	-	CASSQEGLSPWDEQFF	TGCGCCAGCAGCCAAGAAGGACTATCCCCTTGGGATGAGCAGTTCTTC
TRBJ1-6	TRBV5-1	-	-	CASSLEPNYNSPLHF	TGCGCCAGCAGCTTGGAGCCCAACTATAATTCACCCCTCCACTTT
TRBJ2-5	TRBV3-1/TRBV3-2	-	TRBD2	CASSQDQAGGAETQYF	TGTGCCAGCAGCCAAGATCAAGCGGGAGGGGCCGAGACCCAGTACTTC
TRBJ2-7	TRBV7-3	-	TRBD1	CASSSQQGNEQYF	TGTGCCAGCAGCTCCCAACAGGGGAACGAGCAGTACTTC